The 11 T cell receptor beta chains given below trace back to one sample, sequenced in a study of Graves' ophthalmopathy and Graves' hyperthyroidism. RNA transcripts served as template for amplifying TCR beta CDR3 sequences. HTBI primers primed a first-round RT-PCR, and a second-round multiplex PCR followed. TCRdb re-derived calls from the multiplex PCR reads in MiXCR, one entry per CDR3 protein. The data contain about 550,000 distinct CDR3 sequences, approximately 37% of them singletons. Specimen: peripheral blood or thyroid tissue (not recorded which). These receptor sequences come from an adult man with Graves' hyperthyroidism.

This clonotype was seen ten or more times. V usage is TRBV10-3 and J usage is TRBJ1-2; D call uncertain. V lost 6 bases, J lost 1 base, and 15 bases lay in between. CDR3 size: 15 residues. Germline loops: CDR1 ENHRY, CDR2 SYGVKD. CDR3 protein: CAIRLALRDNYGYTF. CDR3 nucleotide sequence: TGTGCCATCAGGCTCGCCCTTCGGGATAACTATGGCTACACCTTC.

This clonotype was detected only a few times. V and J are TRBV12-5 and TRBJ1-1; D not certain. The ends were cut back, 0 bases at V and 3 bases at J, with 2 bases in the middle. The CDR3 sequence is 12 residues long. Germline V lookup: CDR1 LGHNT, CDR2 FRNRAP. The CDR3 sequence is CASGLVHTEAFF. In nucleotides, the CDR3 is TGTGCTAGTGGTTTGGTACACACTGAAGCTTTCTTT.

This rearrangement joins TRBV5-8 to TRBJ1-2, with 9 bases aligning to TRBD1. CDR3 size: 14 residues. Losses at the gene ends were 5 bases for V and 5 bases for J; bases not matched to a gene: 7. Germline V gives CDR1 SGHTS, CDR2 YDEGEE. The CDR3 region is CASRQQGARYGYTF. The CDR3 region has the DNA TGTGCCAGCAGACAACAGGGGGCCCGATATGGCTACACCTTC.

Notes on this clonotype: A much larger clone is a single base away; this may be a read error. J is TRBJ1-6 and V is TRBV7-6, with 12 positions matching TRBD1. This CDR3 contains 16 residues. Germline CDR1 SGHVS, CDR2 FNYEAQ. CDR3 DNA sequence: TGTGCCAGCACCGGGACAGGGGGCTCCAATAATTCACCCCTCCACTTT. It is translated as CASTGTGGSNNSPLHF. Full variable domain (rest looked up from reference TRBV7-6 and TRBJ1-6): GAGVSQSPRYKVTKRGQDVALRCDPISGHVSLYWYRQALGQGPEFLTYFNYEAQQDKSGLPNDRFSAERPEGSISTLTIQRTEQRDSAMYRCASTGTGGSNNSPLHFGNGTRLTVT.

V is TRBV20-1 and J is TRBJ2-7; 7 nucleotides line up with TRBD2. V trimming: 3 bases; J trimming: 7 bases; junction bases outside the gene matches: 12. The length of the CDR3 is 14 residues. CDR1 DFQATT and CDR2 SNEGSKA come from the germline V gene (reference sequence). DNA for the CDR3: TGCAGTGCTAGGTCTCAAGCGGGGTACAATGAGCAGTACTTC. Translation: CSARSQAGYNEQYF.

DNA for the CDR3: TGTGCTAGTGGTTTGGTGCGGAACACCGGCACTGAAGCTTTCTTT. Its translation is CASGLVRNTGTEAFF. The chain is built from TRBV12-5 and TRBJ1-1; unclear D gene. Between the trimmed V and J ends, which lost 0 bases and 4 bases, there was a span of 12 bases. The CDR3 runs 15 residues. CDR1 is LGHNT and CDR2 is FRNRAP in the germline V gene.

This clonotype has a handful of counts. V and J are TRBV6-1 and TRBJ1-2; D unresolved. CDR1 and CDR2 (germline): MNHNS, SASEGT. CDR3 size: 12 residues. Trimming shortened V by 1 base and J by 8 bases, and 8 bases separated the two germline ends. The CDR3 here is CASSEGAFGYTF. As DNA, the CDR3 is TGTGCCAGCAGTGAAGGGGCCTTCGGCTACACCTTC.

This clonotype was observed at least ten times. V and J are TRBV29-1 and TRBJ2-7; D is possibly TRBD2 (6 bases). V was clipped by 4 bases and J by 6 bases, with 13 bases between them. Germline V gene sequence: CDR1 SQVTM, CDR2 ANQGSEA. The CDR3 consists of 12 residues. In nucleotides, the CDR3 is TGCAGCGTTGGGGAGGTACAAGTCGAGCAGTACTTC. Translating it yields CSVGEVQVEQYF.

Remarks on this clonotype: This sequence may be a read error, since a much larger clone differs from it by one base. The chain has TRBV24-1 and TRBJ2-7; weak D call: TRBD1 (5 bases). From germline, CDR1 is KGHDR and CDR2 SFDVKD. Trimming removed 7 bases at V and 4 bases at J, with 7 bases between. CDR3 length equals 11 residues. CDR3: CATSDRYEQYF. The DNA of the CDR3 is TGTGCCACCAGCGACAGATACGAGCAGTACTTC.

This clonotype was counted at least ten times. The V call is TRBV12-3 or TRBV12-4, the J call TRBJ1-5; 8 positions match TRBD1. The CDR3 sequence is 15 residues long. Losses at the gene ends were 5 bases for V and 0 bases for J; bases not matched to a gene: 3. The CDR3 protein is CASSQDRASNQPQHF. The CDR3 bases are TGTGCCAGCAGTCAGGACAGGGCTAGCAATCAGCCCCAGCATTTT.

There are a few counts of this clonotype. The chain carries TRBV7-2 and TRBJ2-2; 9 nucleotides match TRBD2. Germline V CDR1 and CDR2: SGHTA, FQGNSA. Unmatched junction bases numbered 8, after V lost 5 bases and J lost 4 bases. The CDR3 contains 16 residues. CDR3 DNA: TGTGCCAGCAGCCAAGATCTGCGGGGGGGCACCGGGGAGCTGTTTTTT. Translating gives CASSQDLRGGTGELFF.